This passage covers 19 T cell receptor beta chains from one sample sequenced in a study of beta chain features in type 1 diabetes. TCRB transcripts that were expressed got sequenced, as all of the isolated RNA had been reverse transcribed. Here immunoSEQ multiplex PCR was the method, and the copy in TCRdb shows in-frame clones only, minus some. The sample lists roughly 150,000 clones, around a tenth occurring once. The study's findings and limits: The study found moderately but significantly shorter TCRB CDR3s in all four CD4+ subsets of Type 1 diabetes patients.

Their target antigens are unknown. The specimen was central memory CD4+ T cells from blood. These receptors all come from a man aged 30 to 45 with type 1 diabetes.

The CDR3 loop is CASSKRTGNYGYTF. The CDR3 DNA reads as TGTGCCAGCAGCAAACGGACAGGGAACTATGGCTACACCTTC. The chain has TRBV21-1 and TRBJ1-2; TRBD1, the table's D call, was not compared with the DNA. TRBV21-1 is a pseudogene locus. This CDR3 is 14 amino acids long.

The rearrangement joins TRBV7-2 to TRBJ2-5; 8 nucleotides match TRBD1. The CDR3 contains 15 residues. V was clipped by 5 bases and J by 3 bases; unmatched bases: 8. Germline loops: CDR1 SGHTA, CDR2 FQGNSA. For the CDR3, the DNA is TGTGCCAGCAGCCCTCAGGGGGCTTGGGAAGAGACCCAGTACTTC. It is translated as CASSPQGAWEETQYF.

This clone occurred a few times. This chain joins TRBV7-2 and TRBJ2-5, with 9 nucleotides matching TRBD2. The CDR3 covers 15 residues. Germline assignment: CDR1 SGHTA and CDR2 FQGNSA. V shed 1 base and J 4 bases; nucleotides not matched to a gene: 4. The CDR3 sequence: CASSLEQAGGETQYF. CDR3 nucleotides: TGTGCCAGCAGCTTAGAGCAAGCGGGAGGAGAGACCCAGTACTTC.

The CDR3 spells CASSARQTSYEQYF. As DNA, the CDR3 is TGTGCCAGCAGTGCGCGACAGACGAGCTACGAGCAGTACTTC. This chain joins TRBV6-1 and TRBJ2-7, with D tentatively TRBD1 (5 bases). Germline CDR1 is MNHNS and CDR2 is SASEGT. The V end lost 4 bases, the J end lost 3 bases, and 13 bases lay between the germline ends. CDR3 size: 14 residues.

The rearrangement links TRBV5-1 to TRBJ2-6; D ambiguous. Germline values: CDR1 SGHRS, CDR2 YFSETQ. V lost 4 bases to trimming and J lost 0 bases, with 11 bases between them. The CDR3 length is 16 residues. The CDR3 DNA reads as TGCGCCAGCAGCACGACGGCTAGCTCTGGGGCCAACGTCCTGACTTTC. Translated: CASSTTASSGANVLTF.

This clone was seen more than once but under ten times. This chain joins TRBV7-3 and TRBJ2-5; TRBD2 matches at 12 bases. The germline V gene has CDR1 SGHTA and CDR2 FQGTGA. The CDR3 sequence is 16 residues long. The junction had 8 bases not matched to a gene; V was cut back by 5 bases and J by 4 bases. The CDR3 bases are TGTGCCAGCAGCCCCACGACTAGCGGGAGAGGAGAGACCCAGTACTTC. It specifies CASSPTTSGRGETQYF.

In its sample, this clone was seen a few times. The chain uses TRBV29-1 and TRBJ2-7, with 8 positions matching TRBD2. J gave up 0 bases and V 2 bases, and 3 bases lay outside the gene matches. Germline values: CDR1 SQVTM, CDR2 ANQGSEA. The CDR3 runs to 14 residues. The CDR3 coding sequence is TGCAGCGTTGAACTAGCGGGTGGCTCCTACGAGCAGTACTTC. It translates to CSVELAGGSYEQYF.

The chain links TRBV4-2 to TRBJ2-3, with a tentative D call TRBD2 (5 bases). This CDR3 has 17 residues. The germline CDR1 and CDR2 sequences are LGHNA and YNFKEQ. The V gene lost 1 base and the J gene lost 0 bases, with 14 bases spanning the gap. The CDR3: CASSQAFASSSTDTQYF. DNA of the CDR3: TGTGCCAGCAGCCAAGCCTTTGCTAGCAGCAGCACAGATACGCAGTATTTT.

The sample holds one count of this clone. The sample carries other DNA sequences with the same CDR3. The chain couples TRBV6-5 to TRBJ2-1; possible D gene TRBD1, 5 bases. Germline values: CDR1 MNHEY, CDR2 SVGAGI. V lost 8 bases and J lost 7, with 9 bases in between. This CDR3 has 11 amino acids. This chain's CDR3 is CASSRGNEQFF. DNA of the CDR3: TGTGCCAGCTCTAGGGGTAATGAGCAGTTCTTC.

This chain links TRBV29-1 with TRBJ1-2, with a tentative D call TRBD1 (5 bases). V gave up 5 bases and J gave up 1 base, with 8 bases separating them. In germline, CDR1 is SQVTM, CDR2 ANQGSEA. The CDR3 covers 12 residues. The CDR3, as DNA: TGCAGCGTTTGGGACTTTAACTATGGCTACACCTTC. Its translation: CSVWDFNYGYTF.

The table lists this clone with a few counts. V gene TRBV7-8 combines with J gene TRBJ2-1; 10 bases match TRBD2. With 4 bases clipped from V and 4 bases from J, the junction kept 7 bases outside the gene matches. Germline V CDR1 and CDR2: SGHVS, FQNEAQ. The CDR3 is 16 residues long. This chain's CDR3 is CASSSQTSGNYNEQFF. CDR3 in DNA: TGTGCCAGCAGCTCCCAAACTAGCGGGAATTACAATGAGCAGTTCTTC.

This clone was counted a few times. This chain uses TRBV6-1 with TRBJ2-1, with no clear D. Trimming took off 2 bases at V and 0 bases at J, with 5 bases between the two ends. The CDR3 contains 14 residues. CDR1 and CDR2 (germline): MNHNS, SASEGT. The CDR3 sequence: CASSEIHSYNEQFF. The CDR3 region has the DNA TGTGCCAGCAGTGAAATACACTCCTACAATGAGCAGTTCTTC.

This clone showed up just a few times. V is TRBV14 and J is TRBJ2-7; D is perhaps TRBD2 (6 bases). Between the trimmed V and J ends, which lost 2 bases and 0 bases, there was a span of 11 bases. From germline, CDR1 is SGHDN and CDR2 FVKESK. CDR3 length equals 15 residues. The CDR3 region is CASSQSGSLSYEQYF. In DNA, the CDR3 is TGTGCCAGCAGCCAAAGCGGGTCCCTCTCCTACGAGCAGTACTTC.

The chain is built from TRBV10-3 and TRBJ1-4; 7 positions agree with TRBD1. V lost 0 bases, J lost 8 bases, and 6 bases stayed unmatched. The CDR3 spans 15 residues. Germline V gives CDR1 ENHRY, CDR2 SYGVKD. CDR3: CAISESRQGKEKLFF. In DNA form, the CDR3 reads TGTGCCATCAGTGAGTCGCGACAGGGTAAAGAAAAACTGTTTTTT.

This clone was found a few times. The chain joins TRBV4-3 to TRBJ1-2; D not resolved. The CDR3 has 14 amino acids. V was trimmed by 0 bases and J by 7 bases, leaving 12 bases between them. Germline CDR1 LGHNA, CDR2 YSLEER. The CDR3 sequence: CASSQDAVTVGYTF. The CDR3, as DNA: TGCGCCAGCAGCCAAGATGCGGTAACTGTTGGCTACACCTTC.

This clone turned up a few times. V is TRBV30 and J is TRBJ1-2, with D uncertain. Germline CDR1 is GTSNPN and CDR2 is SVGIG (reference sequence). The CDR3 runs 17 residues. V shed 0 bases and J shed 4 bases, with 21 bases lying between them. CDR3 residues: CAWSVPRPGYSIYGYTF. The CDR3 DNA is TGTGCCTGGAGTGTACCCCGGCCAGGATACTCAATCTATGGCTACACCTTC.

The J gene is TRBJ2-7, the V gene TRBV4-2; D is perhaps TRBD1 (6 bases). This CDR3 is built from 13 residues. The germline V gene has CDR1 LGHNA and CDR2 YNFKEQ. V was shortened by 4 bases and J by 3 bases, with 10 bases between the two germline ends. The DNA for the CDR3 is TGTGCCAGCAGCCCTGGGGACAACTACGAGCAGTACTTC. It codes for CASSPGDNYEQYF.

The rearrangement uses TRBV9 and TRBJ2-5; 8 bases map to TRBD2. The trim removed 4 bases at V and 4 bases at J, leaving 6 bases unmatched. CDR3 size: 14 residues. The germline gives CDR1 SGDLS, CDR2 YYNGEE. The CDR3 loop is CASSLSSGLETQYF. The CDR3 DNA sequence: TGTGCCAGCAGCCTTTCTAGCGGGCTAGAGACCCAGTACTTC. Variable domain in full (rest from reference TRBV9 and TRBJ2-5): DSGVTQTPKHLITATGQRVTLRCSPRSGDLSVYWYQQSLDQGLQFLIQYYNGEERAKGNILERFSAQQFPDLHSELNLSSLELGDSALYFCASSLSSGLETQYFGPGTRLLVL.

J is TRBJ1-1 and V is TRBV29-1, with D possibly matching TRBD1 (5 bases). This CDR3 contains 10 residues. Germline V gene lookup returns CDR1 SQVTM and CDR2 ANQGSEA. Written as DNA, the CDR3 is TGCGGGGCAGAGTGGACTGAAGCTTTCTTT. Encoded protein: CGAEWTEAFF. Looking up the rest from reference TRBV29-1 and TRBJ1-1 gives the full variable domain: SAVISQKPSRDICQRGTSLTIQCQVDSQVTMMFWYRQQPGQSLTLIATANQGSEATYESGFVIDKFPISRPNLTFSTLTVSNMSPEDSSIYLCGAEWTEAFFGQGTRLTVV.